This T cell receptor (beta chain) was sequenced during a study of blood T cell repertoires in COVID-19. The repertoire was sequenced with immunoSEQ multiplex PCR; TCRdb's copy has only in-frame clones and lacks some. The sample holds about 400,000 clones, roughly 87% seen once. This clone was recorded once. V was clipped by 1 base and J by 9 bases; unmatched bases: 10. From germline, CDR1 is MDHEN and CDR2 SYDVKM. The CDR3 sequence is 17 residues long. V gene TRBV28 combines with J gene TRBJ1-6; the match to TRBD1 covers 9 bases. Material for sequencing was PBMCs or T cells enriched from blood (not recorded which). This receptor was taken from a woman in her twenties or thirties who had recovered from COVID-19. As DNA, the CDR3 is TGTGCCAGCAGTTTATATGGGGCGGGACAGGGAGGTTCACCCCTCCACTTT. Its translation: CASSLYGAGQGGSPLHF.